These T cell receptor beta chains were read from a single sample in a study of early T cells in non-severe SARS-CoV-2 infection. TCRdb reprocessed the 5' RACE reads with MiXCR, giving one entry per CDR3 protein. The sample includes nearly 110,000 distinct CDR3 sequences, 8.5% to 14% seen only once; the top ten take 6.5% to 8%. The sample taken for sequencing was whole blood. These receptors were collected from an adult who was a healthcare worker with PCR-confirmed SARS-CoV-2 infection or an uninfected control (not recorded which). Both conserved end residues are part of each CDR3. A D gene is named only where the DNA matches it firmly. Only part of the rows carry a size: once, few, many, or a class if the clone is expanded.

clone_size j_call d_call v_call cdr3_nt cdr3_aa
few TRBJ1-5 - TRBV2 TGTGCCAGCAGTGACAGGGGTGATCAGCCCCAGCATTTT CASSDRGDQPQHF
- TRBJ2-2 - TRBV7-6 TGTGCCAGCAGCCTAACTTCGGGAACGAACACCGGGGAGCTGTTTTTT CASSLTSGTNTGELFF
- TRBJ2-3 - TRBV20-1 TGCAGTGCTAGTATCGCAGATACGCAGTATTTT CSASIADTQYF
many TRBJ2-1 TRBD2 TRBV6-2/TRBV6-3 TGTGCCAGCAGTTACTTGGGTCTAGCGGACAATGAGCAGTTCTTC CASSYLGLADNEQFF
- TRBJ2-7 TRBD1 TRBV28 TGTGCCAGCAGTCTCTGGACAGGAAAGTACGAGCAGTACTTC CASSLWTGKYEQYF
- TRBJ2-2 - TRBV6-1 TGTGCCAGCAGTGGGACTCCGAACACCGCGGAGCTGTTTTTT CASSGTPNTAELFF
- TRBJ2-7 - TRBV10-3 TGTGCCATCTCGACGGAGGTTATAAGATACGAGCAGTACTTC CAISTEVIRYEQYF
- TRBJ1-4 TRBD1 TRBV6-2/TRBV6-3 TGTGCCAGCAGTTGGAGGACAGGCCATAATGAAAAACTGTTTTTT CASSWRTGHNEKLFF
- TRBJ1-6 - TRBV6-1 TGTGCCAGCAGTGAAGTTGGTAGCAATTCACCCCTCCGCTTT CASSEVGSNSPLRF
many TRBJ2-1 TRBD2 TRBV29-1 TGCAGCGGCGGGAGTTACAATGAGCAGTTCTTC CSGGSYNEQFF
- TRBJ2-3 - TRBV19 TGTGCCAGTAGTATAAAGTCCTACACAGATACGCAGAATTTT CASSIKSYTDTQNF
- TRBJ2-7 TRBD2 TRBV7-9 TGTGCCAGCAGCCGAACATCACTAGCGGAAAGCTCCTACGAGCAGTACTTC CASSRTSLAESSYEQYF
few TRBJ1-5 - TRBV7-9 TGTGCCAGCAGCTTAGGGTCCGGGCCGATGAGCAATCAGCCCCAGCATTTT CASSLGSGPMSNQPQHF
- TRBJ2-1 TRBD2 TRBV5-1 TGCGCCAGCAGCTTTCGGGAGGCCTCCTACAATGAGCAGTTCTTC CASSFREASYNEQFF
many TRBJ2-1 - TRBV7-9 TGTGCCAGCAGCTTAGACGGGAGCTCCTACAATGAGCAGTTCTTC CASSLDGSSYNEQFF
- TRBJ2-1 TRBD2 TRBV9 TGTGCCAGCAGCCCCCGAACTAGCGGAAATTTCTACAATGAGCAGTTCTTC CASSPRTSGNFYNEQFF
many TRBJ2-1 TRBD2 TRBV5-6 TGTGCCAGCAGCACGGGACTAGCCTATGAGCAGTTCTTC CASSTGLAYEQFF
- TRBJ2-1 - TRBV28 TGTGCCACCATGACCCCCTATACCAATGAGCAGTTCTTC CATMTPYTNEQFF
few TRBJ2-1 - TRBV27 TGTGCCAGCAGCCCTAGCGCTTCCTACAATGAGCAGTTCTTC CASSPSASYNEQFF
many TRBJ2-1 TRBD2 TRBV5-4 TGTGCCAGCAGCACCGGGACTAGCGGGACGAGTGAGCAGTTCTTC CASSTGTSGTSEQFF
many TRBJ2-1 - TRBV5-4 TGTGCCAGCAAGGACTACAGTTACAATGAGCAGTTCTTC CASKDYSYNEQFF
few TRBJ2-1 TRBD2 TRBV10-3 TGTGCCAGCCAGCGGGGGGTCTACAATGAGCAGTTCTTC CASQRGVYNEQFF
- TRBJ2-7 - TRBV20-1 TGCAGTGCGGGTCGGTCCTACGAGCAGTACTTC CSAGRSYEQYF
few TRBJ2-5 - TRBV6-2/TRBV6-3 TGTGCCAGCAGTTACACGGAGACCCAGTACTTC CASSYTETQYF
many TRBJ1-2 - TRBV28 TGTGCCAGCAGTTGGGGGGGGATTTATGGCTACACCTTC CASSWGGIYGYTF
few TRBJ2-2 - TRBV4-1 TGCGCCAGCAGCCAAGTACGGGCCGGGGAGCTGTTTTTT CASSQVRAGELFF
few TRBJ2-3 - TRBV15 TGTGCCACCAGCGGGTACAGGGAGAGCACAGATACGCAGTATTTT CATSGYRESTDTQYF
few TRBJ1-3 - TRBV28 TGTGCCAGCGAGCAGGGAGGTGGAAACACCATATATTTT CASEQGGGNTIYF
many TRBJ2-3 - TRBV7-9 TGTGCCAGCAGCTCATGGACCGCTACGGCAGATACGCAGTATTTT CASSSWTATADTQYF
few TRBJ1-2 TRBD1 TRBV5-6 TGTGCCAGCAGCTGGGGGACAGGGAACTATGGCTACACCTTC CASSWGTGNYGYTF
few TRBJ2-7 - TRBV4-1 TGCGCCAGCAGCCAAGAGTCTGCCTACGAGCAGTACTTC CASSQESAYEQYF
many TRBJ2-1 TRBD2 TRBV5-6 TGTGCCAGCAGCTCCGGGACTAGCGCGGGCAATGAGCAGTTCTTC CASSSGTSAGNEQFF
many TRBJ2-1 TRBD2 TRBV7-2 TGTGCCAGCAGAACAGCGGGAACATACAATGAGCAGTTCTTC CASRTAGTYNEQFF
- TRBJ2-7 TRBD1 TRBV7-9 TGTGCCAGCAGCTTCACAGGGGTAGTTGAGCAGTACTTC CASSFTGVVEQYF
few TRBJ2-3 - TRBV12-3/TRBV12-4 TGTGCCAGCACCCTAGGGGCGTTTCGAGATACGCAGTATTTT CASTLGAFRDTQYF
- TRBJ1-5 - TRBV30 TGTGCCTGGAGCCAACAGGATAGCAATCAGCCCCAGCATTTT CAWSQQDSNQPQHF
few TRBJ2-5 TRBD1 TRBV6-2/TRBV6-3 TGTGCCAGCAGTTCCAGGGGGCCGGAAGAGACCCAGTACTTC CASSSRGPEETQYF
few TRBJ2-5 - TRBV27 TGTGCCAGCAGTTTCAAACCTAGACAAGAGACCCAGTACTTC CASSFKPRQETQYF
many TRBJ2-7 - TRBV29-1 TGCAGACCTGGGGGACGGCTGACTTCGTACGAGCAGTACTTC CRPGGRLTSYEQYF